Following are 8 T cell receptor beta chains from one sample sequenced in a study of blood T cell repertoires in COVID-19. Using immunoSEQ multiplex PCR, the repertoire was profiled, and TCRdb retains in-frame clones only, with some absent. Here the sample spans about 300,000 clones, roughly 88% being singletons. The source material was peripheral blood. The receptors stem from a woman aged 50 to 60 with acute or convalescent COVID-19.

Points on this clone: The same CDR3 also results from other DNA sequences found in this sample. The V and J genes are TRBV18 and TRBJ1-2, with D possibly matching TRBD1 (5 bases). The CDR3 sequence is 13 residues long. V lost 2 bases, J lost 1 base, and 5 bases lay in between. Germline V gene lookup returns CDR1 KGHSH and CDR2 LQKENI. The DNA of the CDR3 is TGTGCCAGCTCACCAGACAGTAACTATGGCTACACCTTC. Protein product: CASSPDSNYGYTF.

The chain joins TRBV2 to TRBJ1-1; 9 bases agree with TRBD1. CDR1 is SNHLY, CDR2 FYNNEI, per germline. After removal of 5 bases from V and 3 bases from J, the junction contained 10 bases not matched to a gene. The CDR3 consists of 16 residues. CDR3 sequence: CASSTLGTGRDTEAFF. The CDR3 DNA reads TGTGCCAGCAGTACCTTAGGGACAGGGAGGGACACTGAAGCTTTCTTT.

This chain connects TRBV27 to TRBJ2-7, with a possible D match to TRBD2 (5 bases). Per germline, CDR1 MNHEY and CDR2 SMNVEV (reference sequence). V gave up 3 bases and J gave up 5 bases, with 17 bases separating them. CDR3 length equals 15 residues. CDR3 in amino acids: CASSFNMAGSDEQYF. CDR3 sequence (DNA): TGTGCCAGCAGTTTTAATATGGCGGGTTCCGACGAGCAGTACTTC.

The CDR3: CASSDSRLTGELFF. In DNA, the CDR3 is TGTGCCAGCAGTGATTCTCGTTTAACCGGGGAGCTGTTTTTT. The V gene is TRBV2, the J gene TRBJ2-2; D call uncertain. Germline V lookup: CDR1 SNHLY, CDR2 FYNNEI. V was pared by 3 bases and J by 5 bases, with 10 bases between. The CDR3 extends over 14 amino acids.

The gene calls are TRBV5-6 and TRBJ2-1; 16 bases line up with TRBD2. CDR1 is SGHDT and CDR2 is YYEEEE in the germline V gene. J gave up 6 bases and V 1 base, and 7 bases lay outside the gene matches. The CDR3 extends over 18 amino acids. The CDR3 region has the DNA TGTGCCAGCAGCTTGCTCGGGACTAGCGGGAGGGCCCTCAATGAGCAGTTCTTC. Its translation: CASSLLGTSGRALNEQFF.

This clone was seen a few times. The chain links TRBV7-3 to TRBJ2-3, with D perhaps matching TRBD2 (6 bases). Germline CDR1 SGHTA, CDR2 FQGTGA. Trimming took off 5 bases at V and 6 bases at J, with 21 bases between the two ends. This CDR3 comprises 16 residues. The CDR3 bases are TGTGCCAGCAGCATGCGGGACGGCCTTTTCCGGGATACGCAGTATTTT. This translates into CASSMRDGLFRDTQYF.

Comment on this clone: The junction departs from germline at one end; a sequencing error may be responsible. This chain joins TRBV7-7 and TRBJ2-3; the D gene is possibly TRBD2 (5 bases). Germline lookup yields CDR1 SSHAT and CDR2 FNYEAQ (reference sequence). The CDR3 is 15 amino acids. The CDR3 loop is CASSLAPGLTDTQYF. CDR3 DNA sequence: TGTGCTAGCAGCTTAGCGCCCGGACTCACAGATACGCAGTATTTT.

This clone has just one count. The CDR3: CASSLWVRGNSPLHF. The CDR3 DNA reads TGTGCCAGCAGCTTATGGGTCAGGGGGAATTCACCCCTCCACTTT. The chain has TRBV7-3 and TRBJ1-6, with 7 bases lining up with TRBD1. This CDR3 region has 15 residues. The junction had 5 bases not matched to a gene; V was cut back by 2 bases and J by 7 bases. Germline CDR1 reads SGHTA; CDR2 reads FQGTGA.